The 13 T cell receptor beta chains listed next were all sequenced from one sample in a study of tumor-infiltrating lymphocytes in primary liver carcinoma. The input was 400 to 500 ng total RNA; TCR beta cDNA was made from it with a constant-region primer. Investigators got TCR beta libraries out of three nested multiplex PCR rounds, done with slightly modified ARM-PCR. Amplification in the first two PCR rounds was performed using TRBV1-TRBV30 forward primers and a C-beta reverse primer for 10 cycles each. TCRdb reprocessed the multiplex PCR reads via MiXCR and lists one record per CDR3 protein. The data show over 75,000 distinct CDR3 sequences, approximately 68% seen once. Unsorted bulk tissue, about 17-33 mg of it, served as the source for co-extraction of RNA and DNA. The specimen was tumor-adjacent normal liver tissue. The receptors were gathered from a man aged 35-49 years with primary liver carcinoma and hepatitis B virus infection.

The rearrangement joins TRBV11-2 to TRBJ2-1; 9 bases align to TRBD2. Germline V CDR1 and CDR2: SGHAT, FQNNGV. This CDR3 region has 16 residues. This chain's CDR3 is CTSSSRPSGRIYEQFF. CDR3 DNA: TGTACTAGCAGCTCACGCCCCAGCGGGAGGATCTATGAGCAGTTCTTC. The whole variable domain, filled in from reference TRBV11-2 and TRBJ2-1, reads EAGVAQSPRYKIIEKRQSVAFWCNPISGHATLYWYQQILGQGPKLLIQFQNNGVVDDSQLPKDRFSAERLKGVDSTLKIQPAKLEDSAVYLCTSSSRPSGRIYEQFFGPGTRLTVL.

The J gene is TRBJ2-6, the V gene TRBV7-9; perhaps D is TRBD1 or TRBD2 (5 bases each). The CDR3 has 16 amino acids. V was trimmed by 6 bases and J by 8 bases, leaving 20 bases between them. From germline, CDR1 is SEHNR and CDR2 FQNEAQ (reference sequence). Written as DNA, the CDR3 is TGTGCCAGCAGTCCGAGTAGGGGTACGGGGACCAACGTCCTGACTTTC. Translated: CASSPSRGTGTNVLTF.

The chain couples TRBV24-1 to TRBJ2-1, with 13 bases fitting TRBD2. This CDR3 comprises 15 residues. The V and J ends lost 3 bases and 8 bases, in that order; junction bases with no gene match: 3. Germline-derived CDR1 and CDR2 are KGHDR and SFDVKD. CDR3 region: CATSDDTSGRDEQFF. CDR3 bases: TGTGCCACCAGTGATGATACTAGCGGGAGGGATGAGCAGTTCTTC.

A remark on this clonotype: One end of the junction does not line up with germline, which may come from a read error. The chain links TRBV11-2 to TRBJ2-1; 12 bases agree with TRBD2. This CDR3 has 18 residues. The germline V gene encodes CDR1 SGHAT and CDR2 FQNNGV. CDR3 loop: CSSSFPRLAGEPYNEQFF. Written as DNA, the CDR3 is TGTTCCAGCAGCTTTCCTCGACTAGCGGGAGAGCCCTACAATGAGCAGTTCTTC.

As regards this clonotype: Since no conserved phenylalanine or tryptophan closes the CDR3, a read error is the likely cause. This chain uses TRBV5-1 with TRBJ1-2; TRBD1 matches at 7 bases. The V segment lost 6 bases and the J segment 3 bases; nucleotides outside the gene matches: 5. The CDR3 contains 13 residues. The germline CDR1 and CDR2 sequences are SGHRS and YFSETQ. This CDR3 is CASKTGADYGYTL. CDR3 bases: TGCGCCAGCAAAACAGGGGCGGACTATGGCTACACCCTC.

The sample holds a few counts of this clonotype. This could be a read error, since a much larger clone is one nucleotide away. This chain connects TRBV12-3 or TRBV12-4 to TRBJ1-2; D unresolved. This CDR3 region has 12 residues. CDR3 in amino acids: CANSLTPYGYTF. The CDR3, as DNA: TGTGCCAACAGTTTAACCCCCTATGGCTACACCTTC.

On this clonotype itself: A junction boundary mismatches the germline segment, possibly from a read error. The CDR3 DNA is TGTACCTGGAGTGTAAAGGACCACTCCTACGAGCAGTACTTC. Amino acids: CTWSVKDHSYEQYF. The chain uses TRBV30 and TRBJ2-7; D is uncertain. The germline CDR1 and CDR2 sequences are GTSNPN and SVGIG (reference sequence). The CDR3 consists of 14 residues.

Note on this clonotype: At one end the junction does not follow the germline gene, possibly because of a read error. V gene TRBV5-1 combines with J gene TRBJ2-2; D may be TRBD1 or TRBD2 (5 bases each). Germline V gives CDR1 SGHRS, CDR2 YFSETQ. The CDR3 consists of 15 residues. CDR3 nucleotides: TGCGCCAGCAGCCACGGGACGGTCGACACCGGGGAGCAGTTTTTT. Translation: CASSHGTVDTGEQFF.

As for this clonotype: A read error may explain this, as a much larger clone is one base away. The J gene is TRBJ1-1, the V gene TRBV4-1; a weak D match, TRBD1 (6 bases). Per germline, CDR1 MGHRA and CDR2 YSYEKL. Trimming took off 4 bases at V and 0 bases at J, with 18 bases between the two ends. The CDR3 length is 17 residues. CDR3 protein: CASSLGAVGLMNTEAFF. DNA for the CDR3: TGCGCCAGCAGCCTGGGGGCAGTGGGGCTCATGAACACTGAAGCTTTCTTT.

The chain carries TRBV5-4 and TRBJ2-5; possible D gene TRBD2, 6 bases. Trimming removed 4 bases at V and 2 bases at J, with 9 bases between. There are 13 residues in the CDR3. Germline CDR1 reads SGHNT; CDR2 reads YYREEE (reference sequence). The CDR3 is CASSRGTQETQYF. The DNA of the CDR3 is TGTGCCAGCAGCCGCGGGACGCAAGAGACCCAGTACTTC.

On this clonotype itself: This clone may be a read error of a much larger clone one base away. The chain recombines TRBV6-6 with TRBJ2-7; D gene unclear. Germline V lookup: CDR1 MNHNY, CDR2 SVGAGI (reference sequence). The CDR3 spans 14 residues. CDR3 in amino acids: CASSYFGSTDEEYF. CDR3 DNA: TGTGCCAGCAGTTACTTTGGCAGTACCGACGAGGAGTACTTC.

Concerning this clonotype: This is likely a read error, given that the CDR3 carries no conserved phenylalanine or tryptophan at its end. CDR3 region: CDSSYSGQGGEQYC. In DNA, the CDR3 is TGTGACAGCAGTTACTCCGGACAGGGTGGAGAGCAGTACTGC. The chain links TRBV6-5 to TRBJ2-7; 8 bases fit TRBD1. The CDR3 contains 14 residues. Per the germline V gene, CDR1 is MNHEY and CDR2 is SVGAGI.

This clonotype has just a few counts. Just one base apart from a much larger clone, this may be a read error. The rearrangement joins TRBV29-1 to TRBJ2-7; 9 nucleotides line up with TRBD2. CDR3 length: 13 amino acids. The germline CDR1 and CDR2 sequences are SQVTM and ANQGSEA. The CDR3 sequence is CSVRVAGAYERYF. CDR3 nucleotide sequence: TGCAGCGTTCGGGTAGCGGGAGCCTACGAGCGGTACTTC.